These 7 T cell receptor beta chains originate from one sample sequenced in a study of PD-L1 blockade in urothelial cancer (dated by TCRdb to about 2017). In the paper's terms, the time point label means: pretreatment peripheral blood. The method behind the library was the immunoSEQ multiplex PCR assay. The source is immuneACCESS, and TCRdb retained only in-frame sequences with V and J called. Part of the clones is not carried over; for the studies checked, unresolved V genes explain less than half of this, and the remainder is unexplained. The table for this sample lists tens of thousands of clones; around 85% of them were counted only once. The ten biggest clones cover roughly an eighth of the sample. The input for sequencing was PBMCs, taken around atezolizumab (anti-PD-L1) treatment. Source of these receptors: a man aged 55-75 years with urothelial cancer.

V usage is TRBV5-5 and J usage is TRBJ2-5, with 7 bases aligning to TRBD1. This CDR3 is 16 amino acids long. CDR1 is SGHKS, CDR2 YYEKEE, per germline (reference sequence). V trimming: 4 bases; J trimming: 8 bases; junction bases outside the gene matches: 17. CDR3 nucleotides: TGTGCCAGCAGCAGTGGGCGTACAGGGGCCTTTGGAACCCAGTACTTC. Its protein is CASSSGRTGAFGTQYF.

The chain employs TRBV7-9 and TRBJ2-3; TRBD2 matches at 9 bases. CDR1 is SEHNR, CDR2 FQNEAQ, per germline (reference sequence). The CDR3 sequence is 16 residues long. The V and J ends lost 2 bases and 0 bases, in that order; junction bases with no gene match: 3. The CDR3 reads CASSLLAGGSTDTQYF. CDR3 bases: TGTGCCAGCAGCTTACTGGCGGGGGGGAGCACAGATACGCAGTATTTT. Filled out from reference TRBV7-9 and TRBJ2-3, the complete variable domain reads DTGVSQNPRHKITKRGQNVTFRCDPISEHNRLYWYRQTLGQGPEFLTYFQNEAQLEKSRLLSDRFSAERPKGSFSTLEIQRTEQGDSAMYLCASSLLAGGSTDTQYFGPGTRLTVL.

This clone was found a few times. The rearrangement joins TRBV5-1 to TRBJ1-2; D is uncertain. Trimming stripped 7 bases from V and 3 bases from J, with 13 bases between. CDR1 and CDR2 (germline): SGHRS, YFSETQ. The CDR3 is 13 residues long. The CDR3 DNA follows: TGCGCCAGCGGCGTTAGCGGGGACTATGGCTACACCTTC. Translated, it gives CASGVSGDYGYTF.

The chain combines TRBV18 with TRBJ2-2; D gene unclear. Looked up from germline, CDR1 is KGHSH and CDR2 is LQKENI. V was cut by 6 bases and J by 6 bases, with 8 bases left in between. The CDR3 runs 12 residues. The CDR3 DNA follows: TGTGCCAGCTCCTTGTCCGCCGGGGAGCTGTTTTTT. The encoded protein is CASSLSAGELFF. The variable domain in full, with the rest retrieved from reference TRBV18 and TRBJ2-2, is NAGVMQNPRHLVRRRGQEARLRCSPMKGHSHVYWYRQLPEEGLKFMVYLQKENIIDESGMPKERFSAEFPKEGPSILRIQQVVRGDSAAYFCASSLSAGELFFGEGSRLTVL.

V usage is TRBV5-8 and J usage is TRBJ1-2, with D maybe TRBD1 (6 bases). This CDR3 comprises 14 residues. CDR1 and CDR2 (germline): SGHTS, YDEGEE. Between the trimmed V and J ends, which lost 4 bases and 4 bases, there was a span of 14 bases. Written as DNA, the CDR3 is TGTGCCAGCAGCCAATACGGACAGAGCTATGGCTACACCTTC. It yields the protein CASSQYGQSYGYTF.

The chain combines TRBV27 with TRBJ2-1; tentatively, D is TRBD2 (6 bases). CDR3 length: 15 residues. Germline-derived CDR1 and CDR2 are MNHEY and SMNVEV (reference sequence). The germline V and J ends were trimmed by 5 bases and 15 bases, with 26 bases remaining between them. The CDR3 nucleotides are TGTGCCAGCAGTGCGGGACCCGCTGCGTCGGGGCATCCGTTCTTC. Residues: CASSAGPAASGHPFF.

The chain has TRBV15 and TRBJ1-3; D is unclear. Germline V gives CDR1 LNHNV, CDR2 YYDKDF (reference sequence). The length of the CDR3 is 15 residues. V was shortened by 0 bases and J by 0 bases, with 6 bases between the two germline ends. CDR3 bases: TGTGCCACCAGCAGAGATCTCGGCTCTGGAAACACCATATATTTT. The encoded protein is CATSRDLGSGNTIYF.